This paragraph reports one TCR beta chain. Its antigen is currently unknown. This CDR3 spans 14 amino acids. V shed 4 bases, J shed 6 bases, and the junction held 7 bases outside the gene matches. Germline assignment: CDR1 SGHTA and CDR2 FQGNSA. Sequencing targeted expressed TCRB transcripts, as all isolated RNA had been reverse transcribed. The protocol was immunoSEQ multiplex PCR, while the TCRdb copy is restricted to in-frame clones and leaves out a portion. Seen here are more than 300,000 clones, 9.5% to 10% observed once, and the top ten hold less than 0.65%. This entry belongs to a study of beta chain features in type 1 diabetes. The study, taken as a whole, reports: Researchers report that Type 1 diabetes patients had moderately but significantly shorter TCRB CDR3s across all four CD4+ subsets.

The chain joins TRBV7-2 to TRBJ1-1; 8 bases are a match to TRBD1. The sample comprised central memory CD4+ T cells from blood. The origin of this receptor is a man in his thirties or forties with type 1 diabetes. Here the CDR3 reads CASSSRTGSPEAFF. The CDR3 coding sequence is TGTGCCAGCAGCTCACGGACAGGGAGCCCTGAAGCTTTCTTT. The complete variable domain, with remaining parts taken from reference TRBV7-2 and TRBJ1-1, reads GAGVSQSPSNKVTEKGKDVELRCDPISGHTALYWYRQSLGQGLEFLIYFQGNSAPDKSGLPSDRFSAERTGGSVSTLTIQRTQQEDSAVYLCASSSRTGSPEAFFGQGTRLTVV.